The 2 T cell receptor beta chains below were found in one sample sequenced in a study of blood T cells in healthy people across ages. The use of a sample-barcoded 5' primer and a J-beta primer mix characterized a second PCR of roughly 7 to 11 cycles. TCRdb fed the 5' RACE reads into MiXCR, producing one record per CDR3 protein. The table lists 630,000 or so distinct CDR3 sequences, under 30% of them singletons. The material sequenced was blood. The receptors derive from a woman older than 75 in good health.

The table lists this clonotype with many counts. The chain is built from TRBV6-5 and TRBJ2-3; a weak D match, TRBD1 (6 bases). Per germline, CDR1 MNHEY and CDR2 SVGAGI. V lost 7 bases and J 4 bases, leaving 12 bases between the germline ends. This CDR3 is 13 amino acids long. CDR3 sequence (DNA): TGTGCCAGCACGAGGGGGTTCGCAGATACGCAGTATTTT. Its protein product is CASTRGFADTQYF.

Concerning this clonotype itself: This may be a read error: a much more frequent sequence differs by one nucleotide. This chain connects TRBV29-1 to TRBJ2-1, with 10 bases lining up with TRBD1. The J call is in doubt because the DNA end fits TRBJ2-7 better. In germline, CDR1 is SQVTM, CDR2 ANQGSEA. The length of the CDR3 is 18 residues. DNA of the CDR3: TGCAGCGTTGGAGGGACAGGGGCCCAAACACCCTCCTACAATGAGCAGTACTTC. Its translation is CSVGGTGAQTPSYNEQYF.